These 17 T cell receptor beta chains were all obtained from the same sample, sequenced in a study of blood T cell repertoires in COVID-19 (dated by TCRdb to 2020 to 2022). Library generation was performed with the immunoSEQ multiplex PCR assay. TCRdb's version of the immuneACCESS table is confined to in-frame rearrangements and falls short of the full clone set. An unresolved V gene accounts for under half of the shortfall where checked; the remainder is of unknown origin. The sample contains fewer than 450,000 clones, approximately 87% of them found a single time. The top ten hold about 6.9% of the sample. The sequenced sample was peripheral blood. These receptors came from a woman in her forties or fifties with COVID-19, enrolled during active disease.

This clone came up a few times. The chain links TRBV2 to TRBJ1-6; D is unresolved. The CDR3 has 13 residues. V lost 6 bases, J lost 7 bases, and 10 bases lay in between. Germline loops: CDR1 SNHLY, CDR2 FYNNEI. The DNA for the CDR3 is TGTGCCAGCAGGCCCTTTGAGAATTCACCCCTCCACTTT. Protein: CASRPFENSPLHF.

V usage is TRBV11-2 and J usage is TRBJ2-3, with 13 bases aligning to TRBD2. With V trimmed by 5 bases and J by 5 bases, 7 bases remained unmatched. CDR1 and CDR2 from the germline V gene are SGHAT and FQNNGV. This CDR3 is built from 16 residues. CDR3: CASSGKLAGGLDTQYF. As DNA, the CDR3 is TGTGCCAGCAGCGGCAAACTAGCGGGAGGGTTAGATACGCAGTATTTT.

The chain recombines TRBV7-9 with TRBJ2-7, with TRBD1 matching 8 bases. CDR3 length: 13 residues. From germline, CDR1 is SEHNR and CDR2 FQNEAQ (reference sequence). J gave up 1 base and V 6 bases, and 2 bases lay outside the gene matches. This CDR3 is CASRDRDSYEQYF. The CDR3, as DNA: TGTGCCAGCAGGGACAGGGATTCCTACGAGCAGTACTTC.

The CDR3 is CASRRQGPNSPLHF. The CDR3 nucleotides are TGTGCCAGCAGGCGTCAGGGGCCCAATTCACCCCTCCACTTT. The rearrangement uses TRBV6-5 and TRBJ1-6; TRBD1 is a possible D gene (6 bases). The germline V gene encodes CDR1 MNHEY and CDR2 SVGAGI. Trimming left V 6 bases short and J 7 bases short, with 13 bases between. The CDR3 totals 14 residues.

This rearrangement joins TRBV5-4 to TRBJ2-2, with TRBD2 matching 9 bases. V dropped 4 bases and J dropped 6; count of bases not matched to a gene: 7. The CDR3 has 15 amino acids. Germline V gene data show CDR1 as SGHNT and CDR2 as YYREEE (reference sequence). CDR3 nucleotides: TGTGCCAGCAGCCCATATAGCGGGAGCGCCGGGGAGCTGTTTTTT. It translates to CASSPYSGSAGELFF.

This chain uses TRBV5-8 with TRBJ1-2; the D gene is possibly TRBD1 (5 bases). Germline values: CDR1 SGHTS, CDR2 YDEGEE. This CDR3 region has 19 residues. The V end lost 4 bases, the J end lost 0 bases, and 25 bases lay between the germline ends. CDR3 protein: CASSHYVGGTSRANYGYTF. CDR3 DNA: TGTGCCAGCAGCCATTACGTCGGGGGAACCAGCCGAGCTAACTATGGCTACACCTTC.

This clone was recorded only once. The chain is built from TRBV19 and TRBJ2-7; 14 nucleotides line up with TRBD2. CDR3 length equals 16 residues. Germline V gives CDR1 LNHDA, CDR2 SQIVND (reference sequence). Trimming cost V 3 bases and J 2 bases; bases outside gene matches: 3. The CDR3 loop reads CASSIRLAGGPYEQYF. CDR3 in DNA: TGTGCCAGTAGTATCCGACTAGCGGGAGGGCCCTACGAGCAGTACTTC.

Only a few counts were recorded for this clone. The chain joins TRBV30 to TRBJ1-5; TRBD1 matches 7 bases. V was pared by 3 bases and J by 5 bases, with 1 base of the junction left unmatched. In germline, CDR1 is GTSNPN, CDR2 SVGIG (reference sequence). This CDR3 has 12 amino acids. The CDR3 reads CAWSQGDQPQHF. In nucleotides, the CDR3 is TGTGCCTGGAGCCAGGGGGATCAGCCCCAGCATTTT.

The chain carries TRBV7-2 and TRBJ2-1; D might be TRBD1 (6 bases). In germline, CDR1 is SGHTA, CDR2 FQGNSA. This CDR3 spans 16 amino acids. The germline V and J ends were trimmed by 1 base and 12 bases, with 22 bases remaining between them. CDR3 protein: CASSLGSRTVTLWQFF. CDR3 sequence (DNA): TGTGCCAGCAGCTTAGGCTCCAGGACAGTCACCCTCTGGCAGTTCTTC.

This sequence joins TRBV5-1 and TRBJ1-1; the D gene is possibly TRBD1 (6 bases). Trimming shortened V by 2 bases and J by 4 bases, and 15 bases separated the two germline ends. Germline lookup yields CDR1 SGHRS and CDR2 YFSETQ. The CDR3 runs to 15 residues. In DNA form, the CDR3 reads TGCGCCAGCAGCTTCTCAGGGGCGGTGGCCACTGAAGCTTTCTTT. Its protein is CASSFSGAVATEAFF.

CDR3 residues: CASSPRTGDSEAFF. CDR3 coding DNA: TGTGCCAGCTCACCAAGGACAGGGGACTCTGAAGCTTTCTTT. The V call is TRBV18, the J call TRBJ1-1; 9 nucleotides agree with TRBD1. V lost 2 bases to trimming and J lost 6 bases; unmatched junction nucleotides: 4. This CDR3 contains 14 residues. The germline V gene encodes CDR1 KGHSH and CDR2 LQKENI.

This chain connects TRBV6-5 to TRBJ2-3, with TRBD2 matching over 8 bases. Germline values: CDR1 MNHEY, CDR2 SVGAGI. The CDR3 totals 15 residues. With 0 bases clipped from V and 7 bases from J, the junction kept 6 bases outside the gene matches. The CDR3 spells CASSYSGAGDNTQYF. CDR3 nucleotide sequence: TGTGCCAGCAGTTACTCGGGAGCGGGAGACAATACGCAGTATTTT.

This chain uses TRBV18 with TRBJ1-1; tentatively, D is TRBD1 (5 bases). The V end lost 3 bases, the J end lost 4 bases, and 18 bases lay between the germline ends. CDR3 length equals 16 residues. Germline CDR1 is KGHSH and CDR2 is LQKENI. This CDR3 reads CASSPNPRVGGTEAFF. For the CDR3, the DNA is TGTGCCAGCTCACCCAATCCCAGGGTGGGAGGCACTGAAGCTTTCTTT.

The chain employs TRBV7-2 and TRBJ2-4, with D maybe TRBD2 (6 bases). The V end lost 6 bases, the J end lost 0 bases, and 15 bases lay between the germline ends. The germline V gene encodes CDR1 SGHTA and CDR2 FQGNSA. The CDR3 has 16 residues. CDR3 DNA: TGTGCCAGCAGTCCGGCGGGGATGCTAGCCAAAAACATTCAGTACTTC. Its protein product is CASSPAGMLAKNIQYF.

V is TRBV2 and J is TRBJ2-7, with a possible D match to TRBD1 (5 bases). Trimming stripped 4 bases from V and 6 bases from J, with 16 bases between. The CDR3 spans 14 residues. Germline loops: CDR1 SNHLY, CDR2 FYNNEI. CDR3 bases: TGTGCCAGCAGTGGGCAGGGTTCCTCGCGCGAGCAGTACTTC. Protein: CASSGQGSSREQYF.

The V call is TRBV9, the J call TRBJ1-4, with 10 bases fitting TRBD1. The V and J ends lost 4 bases and 7 bases, in that order; junction bases with no gene match: 10. CDR1 SGDLS and CDR2 YYNGEE come from the germline V gene. The CDR3 has 16 residues. Here the CDR3 DNA reads TGTGCCAGCAGCCTCGGGACAGGGGTGAGAGGTGAAAAACTGTTTTTT. Translated, it gives CASSLGTGVRGEKLFF.

The chain joins TRBV9 to TRBJ2-7; 10 bases are a match to TRBD2. The CDR3 runs to 14 residues. Looked up from germline, CDR1 is SGDLS and CDR2 is YYNGEE. V dropped 2 bases and J dropped 6; count of bases not matched to a gene: 5. The CDR3 protein is CASSVSSGSFEQYF. The CDR3 DNA reads as TGTGCCAGCAGCGTCTCTAGCGGGAGCTTCGAGCAGTACTTC.